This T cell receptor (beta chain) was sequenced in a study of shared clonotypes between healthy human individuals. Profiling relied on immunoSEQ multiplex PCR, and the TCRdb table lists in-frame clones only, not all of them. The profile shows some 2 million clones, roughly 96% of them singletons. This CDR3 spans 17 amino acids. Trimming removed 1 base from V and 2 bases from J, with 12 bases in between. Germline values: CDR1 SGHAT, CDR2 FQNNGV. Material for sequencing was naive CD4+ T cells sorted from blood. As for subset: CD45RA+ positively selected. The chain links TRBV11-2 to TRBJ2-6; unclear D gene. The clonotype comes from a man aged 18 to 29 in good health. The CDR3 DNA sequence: TGTGCCAGCAGCTTAGTCGGCGCCTCTCCTGGGGCCAACGTCCTGACTTTC. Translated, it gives CASSLVGASPGANVLTF.